This TCR beta chain stems from a study of T cells in Graves' hyperthyroidism and ophthalmopathy. Study-wide background: Peripheral blood was drawn at first diagnosis, prior to all treatment.

Regarding the study as a whole: For ophthalmopathy, model prediction preceded onset by a median approximately 6 months.

Investigators excluded patients with uncontrolled infection, other autoimmune disease, pregnancy or lactation. Each 10 ml fresh peripheral blood draw supplied the PBMCs. Points on this clonotype: Its matching antigen is unknown.

RNA transcripts gave rise to amplified TCR beta CDR3 regions. RT-PCR in the first round (using the HTBI primer set) targeted the TCR CDR3. TCRdb processed the multiplex PCR reads anew with MiXCR; each CDR3 protein has one entry. Of 300,000 to 350,000 distinct CDR3 sequences listed, about 18% were seen once; the top ten hold about 53%. Sequencing was carried out using blood. The origin of this receptor is a woman in her forties or fifties with Graves' hyperthyroidism.

The CDR3 nucleotides are TGTGCCAGTAGTATGGAGGAGGGGATAAGCAATCAGCCCCAGCATTTT. Its translation: CASSMEEGISNQPQHF. The rearrangement uses TRBV19 and TRBJ1-5; D may be TRBD1 (5 bases). The CDR3 is made up of 16 amino acids. Germline-derived CDR1 and CDR2 are LNHDA and SQIVND (reference sequence). V was clipped by 3 bases and J by 1 base, with 13 bases between them.